This is a list of T cell receptor beta chains from one sample in a study of blood T cell repertoires in COVID-19. Measured with immunoSEQ multiplex PCR; TCRdb has only the in-frame clones, and not every one. Altogether roughly 150,000 clones are present, 65% to 90% being singletons, with the ten largest covering around 6.7%. Sequencing used peripheral blood. The origin of the receptors is a woman aged 45-65 years in a cohort sampled during active or convalescent COVID-19. Each CDR3 is given with its conserved first and last residue. Only some rows state a clone size, as once, few, many or a class for expanded clones.

v_call	j_call	clone_size	cdr3_aa
TRBV6-6	TRBJ2-5	NA	CASSYGDSRETQYF
TRBV3-1/TRBV3-2	TRBJ2-7	NA	CASSQEGHQPEQYF
TRBV6-1	TRBJ2-1	NA	CASSGTGIGDYNEQFF
TRBV5-4	TRBJ2-7	NA	CASTNGQNSYEQYF
TRBV12-3/TRBV12-4	TRBJ1-2	few	CASSLGTDYGYTF
TRBV4-1	TRBJ1-1	NA	CASSQSGFFIEAFF
TRBV7-2	TRBJ2-5	few	CASSQLAGGNWETQYF
TRBV5-6	TRBJ1-6	NA	CASSLVRVGANNSPLHF
TRBV3-1/TRBV3-2	TRBJ2-5	NA	CASSHWRRQGVEETQYF
TRBV3-1/TRBV3-2	TRBJ1-2	NA	CASTEQGHGYTF
TRBV14	TRBJ2-1	NA	CASSPSSTGNEQFF
TRBV11-3	TRBJ1-4	NA	CASSVTSTTNEKLFF
TRBV21-1	TRBJ1-3	NA	CASNVGRDRVVGNTIYF
TRBV7-2	TRBJ1-2	NA	CASSPSLDGTGSLYTF
TRBV19	TRBJ1-3	NA	CASSTGQGEGTIYF
TRBV7-2	TRBJ1-3	NA	CASSLVAGGENTIYF
TRBV27	TRBJ2-3	NA	CASSFHGTGLKDTQYF
TRBV6-4	TRBJ2-1	once	CASSVRASGVGEQFF
TRBV3-1/TRBV3-2	TRBJ2-3	NA	CASSPPGLTDTQYF
TRBV29-1	TRBJ1-2	once	CSVGGQGGGYTF
TRBV7-9	TRBJ2-7	few	CASSLAGLIYEQYF
TRBV29-1	TRBJ1-2	once	CSIINPSGTGVSFYGYTF
TRBV2	TRBJ1-3	NA	CASSDWQGAGNTIYF
TRBV2	TRBJ1-4	NA	CASSKRHTTGHNEKLFF
TRBV21-1	TRBJ1-2	NA	CASSWTDGYTF
TRBV30	TRBJ2-3	NA	CAWKYSGAYTDTQYF
TRBV5-4	TRBJ2-5	NA	CASSFPNQETQYF
TRBV5-1	TRBJ2-1	NA	CASSPLTYYNEQFF
TRBV5-5	TRBJ2-3	NA	CASSRTSGGPSSTDTQYF
TRBV14	TRBJ1-3	once	CASSLLGENTIYF
TRBV3-1/TRBV3-2	TRBJ1-2	NA	CASSQDRLAGTGSGYTF
TRBV7-7	TRBJ1-4	NA	CASSLGGGRSEKLFF
TRBV11-2	TRBJ2-5	NA	CASSLKTSGGPGTQYF
TRBV7-2	TRBJ2-5	NA	CASSLFRQETQYF
TRBV2	TRBJ2-4	NA	CASTRDRSAKNIQYF
TRBV24-1	TRBJ2-3	NA	CATSDWTSGGTDTQYF
TRBV6-6	TRBJ2-1	NA	CASSYSSGGNEQFF
TRBV6-2/TRBV6-3	TRBJ2-5	once	CASSPWGTGTGIQETQYF
TRBV5-5	TRBJ2-7	NA	CASSLEGDTSYEQYF
TRBV6-1	TRBJ1-1	NA	CASSPQNTEAFF
TRBV6-5	TRBJ2-5	NA	CASSYAGMFGETQYF
TRBV7-8	TRBJ1-5	NA	CASSLERQGPNQPQHF
TRBV21-1	TRBJ2-7	NA	CASTSTLVGEQYF
TRBV9	TRBJ1-2	NA	CASSVAGQAFTFGYTF
TRBV30	TRBJ1-3	NA	CAWSVGLSGNTIYF
TRBV27	TRBJ1-6	few	CASSLRQGQRFLNSPLHF
TRBV9	TRBJ2-3	NA	CASSVVGLAGDTQYF
TRBV5-1	TRBJ1-1	once	CASSYRDRGTEAFF
TRBV6-5	TRBJ1-1	NA	CASSQAGFTEAFF
TRBV14	TRBJ1-1	NA	CASSQPLNTEAFF
TRBV12-3/TRBV12-4	TRBJ1-4	NA	CASRLAREKLFF
TRBV7-9	TRBJ2-7	NA	CASSLETKQYF
TRBV7-8	TRBJ1-2	NA	CASSQQGAGYGYTF
TRBV4-1	TRBJ1-2	few	CASSQETVYGYTF
TRBV5-6	TRBJ1-4	NA	CASSVPGGANEKLFF